A few counts support the clone carrying this TCR beta chain. The antigen remains undetermined. Trimming removed 1 base at V and 2 bases at J, with 18 bases between. CDR1 is SEHNR, CDR2 FQNEAQ, per germline (reference sequence). The CDR3 is 17 residues long. This record comes from a study of cytomegalovirus exposure and HLA in healthy donors. The study, taken as a whole, reports: Further analysis was carried out later, and it showed several of the most significant clusters appearing linked to common viral pathogens.

The PCR employed 60 Vbeta primers together with 13 Jbeta primers. The method was immunoSEQ multiplex PCR; TCRdb's version includes in-frame clones alone and lacks a portion of them. The profile shows around 180,000 clones, roughly 84% of them singletons. The donors gave bone marrow, and they were healthy. The TCR comes from a girl under two years old in good health and CMV-seronegative. The sequenced sample consisted of PBMCs. V usage is TRBV7-9 and J usage is TRBJ2-7, with a tentative D call TRBD1 (5 bases). The CDR3, as DNA: TGTGCCAGCAGCTTAGAACCCCCAGGGTCCAACCCCTACGAGCAGTACTTC. Translating gives CASSLEPPGSNPYEQYF.